Following are 20 T cell receptor beta chains from one sample sequenced in a study of blood T cells in healthy people across ages. Primers used in a second PCR of about 7 to 12 cycles were a sample-barcoded 5' primer and a J-beta primer mix. Via MiXCR, TCRdb re-called the 5' RACE reads, giving one row per CDR3 protein. The sample holds fewer than 800,000 distinct CDR3 sequences, roughly 32% seen once. Input material: blood. The receptors were sampled from a woman older than 75 in good health.

This clonotype was seen once. This sequence joins TRBV18 and TRBJ1-2; D call uncertain. The CDR3 totals 15 residues. Germline V gene data show CDR1 as KGHSH and CDR2 as LQKENI. V gave up 6 bases and J gave up 1 base, with 15 bases separating them. This CDR3 reads CASSLERGINYGYTF. Written as DNA, the CDR3 is TGTGCCAGCTCGCTGGAACGTGGAATTAACTATGGCTACACCTTC.

This clonotype was counted only a few times. The chain couples TRBV2 to TRBJ1-5; no clear D. V lost 6 bases and J lost 5, with 14 bases in between. CDR1 SNHLY and CDR2 FYNNEI come from the germline V gene. This CDR3 has 14 residues. CDR3 loop: CASSESRADQPQHF. In DNA, the CDR3 is TGTGCCAGCAGCGAGTCACGGGCCGATCAGCCCCAGCATTTT.

This clonotype was detected ten times or more. The V and J genes are TRBV14 and TRBJ2-7; tentative D call: TRBD2 (7 bases). The V end lost 2 bases, the J end lost 3 bases, and 20 bases lay between the germline ends. Germline V gene lookup returns CDR1 SGHDN and CDR2 FVKESK. The CDR3 extends over 17 amino acids. The CDR3 loop reads CASSQWGGQGGYYEQYF. DNA of the CDR3: TGTGCCAGCAGCCAATGGGGGGGGCAGGGTGGATACTACGAGCAGTACTTC.

The chain joins TRBV7-2 to TRBJ2-1; TRBD2 matches 9 bases. Unmatched junction bases numbered 11, after V lost 5 bases and J lost 9 bases. This CDR3 is built from 15 residues. The germline CDR1 and CDR2 sequences are SGHTA and FQGNSA. The CDR3 here is CASSPQGGGVGEQFF. The CDR3 bases are TGTGCCAGCAGCCCCCAGGGCGGGGGGGTGGGTGAGCAGTTCTTC. The full variable domain, in which reference TRBV7-2 and TRBJ2-1 provide the parts outside the CDR3, is GAGVSQSPSNKVTEKGKDVELRCDPISGHTALYWYRQSLGQGLEFLIYFQGNSAPDKSGLPSDRFSAERTGGSVSTLTIQRTQQEDSAVYLCASSPQGGGVGEQFFGPGTRLTVL.

This clonotype was counted at least ten times. The chain employs TRBV7-2 and TRBJ2-7, with 15 positions matching TRBD2. In germline, CDR1 is SGHTA, CDR2 FQGNSA. The CDR3 is 18 residues long. V lost 0 bases, J lost 6 bases, and 9 bases stayed unmatched. Here the CDR3 reads CASSLARLGLAGGREQYF. CDR3 bases: TGTGCCAGCAGCTTAGCGCGCCTCGGACTAGCGGGGGGGCGCGAGCAGTACTTC.

The V call is TRBV5-1, the J call TRBJ2-3; D uncertain. Trimming cost V 0 bases and J 2 bases, with 7 bases left between them. Germline-derived CDR1 and CDR2 are SGHRS and YFSETQ. There are 14 residues in the CDR3. CDR3: CASSLALVTDTQYF. The CDR3 DNA is TGCGCCAGCAGCTTGGCCCTAGTCACAGATACGCAGTATTTT.

On this clonotype itself: At one boundary the junction diverges from the germline segment, which might be a read error. The chain combines TRBV4-1 with TRBJ1-4; D is undetermined. Germline lookup yields CDR1 MGHRA and CDR2 YSYEKL. CDR3 length: 15 residues. CDR3 region: CAGSQDRVTNEKLFF. The CDR3 DNA follows: TGCGCCGGCAGCCAAGATCGAGTAACTAATGAAAAACTGTTTTTT.

The table lists this clonotype with many counts. V usage is TRBV10-3 and J usage is TRBJ1-2; no clear D. V lost 2 bases to trimming and J lost 8 bases, with 9 bases between them. This CDR3 contains 12 residues. CDR1 and CDR2 from the germline V gene are ENHRY and SYGVKD. CDR3 sequence: CAISEAGSGYTF. For the CDR3, the DNA is TGTGCCATCAGTGAGGCCGGGTCCGGCTACACCTTC.

This clonotype was found many times. This chain links TRBV2 with TRBJ2-5, with 11 bases identical to TRBD2. V gave up 6 bases and J gave up 5 bases; unmatched junction bases: 5. The CDR3 spans 14 residues. Per germline, CDR1 SNHLY and CDR2 FYNNEI. In DNA, the CDR3 is TGTGCCAGCAGAGGGACTAGCGGCTGGGAGACCCAGTACTTC. It encodes CASRGTSGWETQYF. Supplemented by reference TRBV2 and TRBJ2-5, the full variable domain reads EPEVTQTPSHQVTQMGQEVILRCVPISNHLYFYWYRQILGQKVEFLVSFYNNEISEKSEIFDDQFSVERPDGSNFTLKIRSTKLEDSAMYFCASRGTSGWETQYFGPGTRLLVL.

The chain recombines TRBV20-1 with TRBJ1-2; D is perhaps TRBD1 (5 bases). The CDR3 sequence is 12 residues long. The V and J ends lost 2 bases and 8 bases respectively, with 12 bases between them. The germline CDR1 and CDR2 sequences are DFQATT and SNEGSKA (reference sequence). CDR3 amino acids: CSARWGEEGYTF. As DNA, the CDR3 is TGCAGTGCTAGATGGGGGGAGGAGGGCTACACCTTC.

Ten or more counts support this clonotype. The V and J genes are TRBV20-1 and TRBJ2-1; 10 nucleotides match TRBD2. Germline V gene data show CDR1 as DFQATT and CDR2 as SNEGSKA (reference sequence). There are 16 residues in the CDR3. With V trimmed by 1 base and J by 9 bases, 12 bases remained unmatched. CDR3 sequence reads: CSARALERGGLVEQFF. CDR3 DNA sequence: TGCAGTGCTAGAGCCCTAGAGCGGGGGGGCTTGGTTGAGCAGTTCTTC.

CDR3 DNA sequence: TGCAGCGTTGAGTCTACGGGGGTCGGGGACTACACCTTC. This sequence encodes CSVESTGVGDYTF. The chain has TRBV29-1 and TRBJ1-2; possible D gene TRBD1, 5 bases. Germline loops: CDR1 SQVTM, CDR2 ANQGSEA. The CDR3 has 13 amino acids. The ends were cut back, 3 bases at V and 10 bases at J, with 18 bases in the middle.

This clonotype came up many times. The chain uses TRBV7-2 and TRBJ2-3, with TRBD2 matching 10 bases. Germline V gene lookup returns CDR1 SGHTA and CDR2 FQGNSA. The CDR3 is 16 residues long. Unmatched junction bases numbered 5, after V lost 0 bases and J lost 5 bases. CDR3 sequence reads: CASSLAPAGGVDTQYF. CDR3 bases: TGTGCCAGCAGCTTAGCACCAGCGGGAGGGGTAGATACGCAGTATTTT.

This clonotype came up many times. The V call is TRBV14, the J call TRBJ2-7; D is possibly TRBD2 (6 bases). Germline V gene data show CDR1 as SGHDN and CDR2 as FVKESK. V was clipped by 4 bases and J by 2 bases, with 12 bases between them. This CDR3 is 14 amino acids long. This CDR3 reads CASSPEGFAYEQYF. As DNA, the CDR3 is TGTGCCAGCAGCCCGGAGGGCTTCGCCTACGAGCAGTACTTC.

The table lists this clonotype with a few counts. V usage is TRBV7-2 and J usage is TRBJ1-6; 8 bases line up with TRBD1. The trim removed 5 bases at V and 0 bases at J, leaving 9 bases unmatched. The germline CDR1 and CDR2 sequences are SGHTA and FQGNSA. This CDR3 is 18 amino acids long. CDR3 region: CASSRTGYGDSYNSPLHF. CDR3 sequence (DNA): TGTGCCAGCAGCCGGACAGGGTATGGGGACTCCTATAATTCACCCCTCCACTTT.

This clonotype was recorded many times. The chain carries TRBV10-3 and TRBJ1-2; D is uncertain. There are 14 residues in the CDR3. The V end was cut by 3 bases, the J end by 8 bases, with 16 bases between. Germline V gene data show CDR1 as ENHRY and CDR2 as SYGVKD. The CDR3 protein is CAISDPGEQVGYTF. The DNA for the CDR3 is TGTGCCATCAGTGACCCCGGGGAGCAAGTGGGCTACACCTTC.

This clonotype occurred many times. This chain joins TRBV20-1 and TRBJ1-6, with a tentative D call TRBD1 (5 bases). The V end lost 3 bases, the J end lost 6 bases, and 12 bases lay between the germline ends. The length of the CDR3 is 14 residues. In germline, CDR1 is DFQATT, CDR2 SNEGSKA (reference sequence). In DNA form, the CDR3 reads TGCAGTGCTAGGTCCCCAGGGAGTAATTCACCCCTCCACTTT. It encodes CSARSPGSNSPLHF.

This clonotype was counted a single time. This chain joins TRBV4-1 and TRBJ2-1; D ambiguous. Trimming cost V 2 bases and J 4 bases, with 6 bases left between them. The CDR3 sequence is 13 residues long. Germline loops: CDR1 MGHRA, CDR2 YSYEKL. The CDR3 DNA reads TGCGCCAGCAGCCAACCAATATACAATGAGCAGTTCTTC. Its protein product is CASSQPIYNEQFF.

In its sample, this clonotype was seen many times. This chain links TRBV29-1 with TRBJ2-7, with a weak D call TRBD1 (6 bases). The V end lost 4 bases, the J end lost 2 bases, and 15 bases lay between the germline ends. The CDR3 is 14 amino acids. In germline, CDR1 is SQVTM, CDR2 ANQGSEA. CDR3 region: CSVGVGRGAYEQYF. In DNA, the CDR3 is TGCAGCGTTGGCGTCGGCAGGGGAGCCTACGAGCAGTACTTC.

This clonotype was recorded only once. The chain joins TRBV29-1 to TRBJ2-5; D unresolved. The CDR3 is made up of 13 amino acids. Germline V lookup: CDR1 SQVTM, CDR2 ANQGSEA. V dropped 2 bases and J dropped 5 bases, with 12 bases sitting between them. CDR3 loop: CSVELGSTETQYF. The DNA for the CDR3 is TGCAGCGTTGAATTGGGCTCGACGGAGACCCAGTACTTC. The full variable domain, completed using reference TRBV29-1 and TRBJ2-5, is SAVISQKPSRDICQRGTSLTIQCQVDSQVTMMFWYRQQPGQSLTLIATANQGSEATYESGFVIDKFPISRPNLTFSTLTVSNMSPEDSSIYLCSVELGSTETQYFGPGTRLLVL.